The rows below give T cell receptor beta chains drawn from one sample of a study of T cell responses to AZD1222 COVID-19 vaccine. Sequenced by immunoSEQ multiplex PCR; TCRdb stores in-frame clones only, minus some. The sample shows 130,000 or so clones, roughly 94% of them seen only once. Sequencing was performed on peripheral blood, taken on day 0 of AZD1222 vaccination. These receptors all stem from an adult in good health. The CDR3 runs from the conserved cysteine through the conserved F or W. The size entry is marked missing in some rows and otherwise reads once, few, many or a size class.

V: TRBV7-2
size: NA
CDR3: CASRIKGVRYSPLHF

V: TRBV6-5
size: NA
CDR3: CASSRDAATNEKLFF

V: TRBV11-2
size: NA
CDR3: CASSLEMIGKLSGELFF

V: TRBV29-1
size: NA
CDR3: CSVDGEREGGPYNEQFF

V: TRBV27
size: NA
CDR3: CASSPPSSSASYNEQFF

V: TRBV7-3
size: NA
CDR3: CASSSELSYEQYF

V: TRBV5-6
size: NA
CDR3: CASSEDRFYEQYF

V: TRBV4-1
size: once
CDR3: CASSQDPPSGRTDTQYF

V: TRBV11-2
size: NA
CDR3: CASSLVPSSTDTQYF

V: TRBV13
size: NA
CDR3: CASSSTSPGDRPLDTQYF

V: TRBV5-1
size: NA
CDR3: CASSLVGQPNTEAFF

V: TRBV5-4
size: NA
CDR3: CASTGQPTNYGYTF

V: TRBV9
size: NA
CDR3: CASSSRLLAGYNEQFF

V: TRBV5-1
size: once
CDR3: CASSFLWGQGRTGELFF

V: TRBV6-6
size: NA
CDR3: CASSGTGAGGPFGGNTEAFF

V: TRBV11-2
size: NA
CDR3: CASSVGGRGNTIYF

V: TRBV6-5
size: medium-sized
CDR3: CASSYQGAIGYTF

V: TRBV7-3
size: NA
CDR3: CASSLTPSNEQFF

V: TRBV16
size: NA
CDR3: CASSQSEGNNEQFF

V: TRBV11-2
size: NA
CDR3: CASSLDHAINYGYTF

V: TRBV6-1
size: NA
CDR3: CASSEQGKYGYTF

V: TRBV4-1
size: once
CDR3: CASSQGVGAGGEEQYF

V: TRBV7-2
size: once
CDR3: CASSSYHSNLEAFF

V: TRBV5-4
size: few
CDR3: CASSLRQGGEQYF

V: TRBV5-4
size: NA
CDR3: CASSLWGDRSSGANVLTF

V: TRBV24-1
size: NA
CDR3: CATSDSTVQETQYF

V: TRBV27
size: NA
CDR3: CASSPPPQETQYF

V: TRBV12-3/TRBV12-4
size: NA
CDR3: CASSLDRANVLTF

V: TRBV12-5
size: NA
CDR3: CASGSHGPNSGNTIYF

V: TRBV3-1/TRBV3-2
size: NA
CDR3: CASSRDSSPVLSGANVLTF

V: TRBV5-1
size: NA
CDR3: CASSLGEPTYEQYF

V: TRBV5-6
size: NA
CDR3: CASSPTTSGGLEQYF

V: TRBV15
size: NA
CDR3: CAPLSTGGRALGNEQFF

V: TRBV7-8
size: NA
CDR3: CASSSGGTGLTDTQYF

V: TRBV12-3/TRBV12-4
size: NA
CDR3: CASSLAQGAHAFF

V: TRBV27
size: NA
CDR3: CASSLNGDKYQPQHF

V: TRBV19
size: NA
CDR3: CASRWGEHTEAFF

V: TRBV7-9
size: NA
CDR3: CASSAEGQGLVTQYF

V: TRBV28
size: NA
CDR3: CASSLAWWVNTEAFF

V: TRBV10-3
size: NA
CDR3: CAISEPQTGSGYTF

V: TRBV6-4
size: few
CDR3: CASSDSSGGTDTQYF

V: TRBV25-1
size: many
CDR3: CASSPGQDIEKLFF

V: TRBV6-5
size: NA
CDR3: CASSYGQVASTDTQYF

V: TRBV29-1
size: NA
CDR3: CSVAPGRTEAFF

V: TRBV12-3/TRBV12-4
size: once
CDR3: CASRGNNEKLFF

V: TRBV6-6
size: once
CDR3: CASGVNEQFF